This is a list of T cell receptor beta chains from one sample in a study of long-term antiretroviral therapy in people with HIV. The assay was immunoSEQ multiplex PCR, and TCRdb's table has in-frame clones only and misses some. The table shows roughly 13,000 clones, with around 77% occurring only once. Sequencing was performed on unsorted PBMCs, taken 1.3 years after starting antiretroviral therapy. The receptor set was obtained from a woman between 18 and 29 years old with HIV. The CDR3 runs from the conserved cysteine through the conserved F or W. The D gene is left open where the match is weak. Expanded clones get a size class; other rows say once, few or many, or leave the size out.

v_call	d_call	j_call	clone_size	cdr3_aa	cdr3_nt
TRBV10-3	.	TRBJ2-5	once	CAISEGETQYF	TGTGCCATCAGTGAAGGGGAGACCCAGTACTTC
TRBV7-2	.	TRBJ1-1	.	CASSSLQANTEAFF	TGTGCCAGCAGCTCCTTACAGGCCAACACTGAAGCTTTCTTT
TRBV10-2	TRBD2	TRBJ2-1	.	CASSTAGASGNEQFF	TGCGCCAGCAGTACAGCGGGAGCATCGGGCAATGAGCAGTTCTTC
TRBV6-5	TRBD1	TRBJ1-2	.	CASSYSLQGLWDYTF	TGTGCCAGCAGTTACTCATTACAGGGGCTATGGGACTACACCTTC
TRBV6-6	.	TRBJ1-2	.	CASRDPVGSDYGYTF	TGTGCCAGCAGGGATCCGGTCGGGTCTGACTATGGCTACACCTTC
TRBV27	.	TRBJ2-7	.	CASSSGNYEQYF	TGTGCCAGCAGTTCAGGAAACTACGAGCAGTACTTC
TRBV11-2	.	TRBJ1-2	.	CASSRFSSSRSYGYTF	TGTGCCAGCAGCCGATTTTCTTCATCCAGGAGCTATGGCTACACCTTC
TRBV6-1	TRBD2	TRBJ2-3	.	CASEGLAHTDTQYF	TGTGCCAGCGAGGGACTAGCGCACACAGATACGCAGTATTTT
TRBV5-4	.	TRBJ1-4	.	CASSLGGSGRTELFF	TGTGCCAGCAGCTTGGGGGGCTCCGGGCGAACGGAACTGTTTTTT
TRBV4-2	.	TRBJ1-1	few	CASSPDAYTEAFF	TGTGCCAGCAGCCCGGACGCGTACACTGAAGCTTTCTTT
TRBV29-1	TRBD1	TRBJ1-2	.	CSSRTGNYGYTF	TGCAGCTCCCGGACAGGGAATTATGGCTACACCTTC
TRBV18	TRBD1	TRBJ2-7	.	CASSPRQGNAYEQYF	TGTGCCAGCTCACCCCGACAGGGGAACGCCTACGAGCAGTACTTC
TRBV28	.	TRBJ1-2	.	CASSLPLDLYGYTF	TGTGCCAGCAGTTTACCTCTCGACCTCTATGGCTACACCTTC
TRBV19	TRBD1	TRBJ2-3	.	CASTGQFVSTDTQYF	TGTGCCAGTACGGGACAGTTCGTAAGCACAGATACGCAGTATTTT
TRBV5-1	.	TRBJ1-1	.	CASSLLSRNTEAFF	TGCGCCAGCAGCTTGCTATCCAGGAACACTGAAGCTTTCTTT
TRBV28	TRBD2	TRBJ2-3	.	CASSSLGLAGGPTDTQYF	TGTGCCAGCAGTTCCCTAGGACTAGCGGGAGGCCCCACAGATACGCAGTATTTT
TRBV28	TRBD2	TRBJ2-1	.	CASSSLLAEGYNEQFF	TGTGCCAGCAGTTCCCTCCTAGCGGAGGGGTACAATGAGCAGTTCTTC
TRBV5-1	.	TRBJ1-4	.	CASSFYQGATNEKLFF	TGCGCCAGCAGCTTTTACCAGGGTGCAACTAATGAAAAACTGTTTTTT
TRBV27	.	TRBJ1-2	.	CASSPRQPDNYGYTF	TGTGCCAGCAGTCCCCGGCAGCCAGATAACTATGGCTACACCTTC
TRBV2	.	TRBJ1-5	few	CASSAWGSTSNQPQHF	TGTGCCAGCAGTGCCTGGGGCTCGACTAGCAATCAGCCCCAGCATTTT
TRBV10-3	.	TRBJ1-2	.	CAISDKQDGYTF	TGTGCCATCAGTGACAAACAGGATGGCTACACCTTC
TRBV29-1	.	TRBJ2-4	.	CSVEGVQGPASIQYF	TGCAGCGTTGAAGGCGTGCAGGGGCCGGCAAGCATTCAGTACTTC
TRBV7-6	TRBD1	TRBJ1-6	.	CASSLWDRNSPLHF	TGTGCCAGCAGCTTATGGGACAGAAATTCACCCCTCCACTTT
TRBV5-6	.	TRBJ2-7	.	CASRSRDWAYEQYF	TGTGCCAGCAGGTCACGGGACTGGGCCTACGAGCAGTACTTC
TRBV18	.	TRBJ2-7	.	CASSPGASVYEQYF	TGTGCCAGCTCACCCGGGGCTAGCGTCTACGAGCAGTACTTC
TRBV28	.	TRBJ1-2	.	CASSRGGGYGYTF	TGTGCCAGCTCTAGGGGCGGGGGGTATGGCTACACCTTC
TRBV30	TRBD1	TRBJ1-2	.	CAWSGEGQGATGYGYTF	TGTGCCTGGAGTGGTGAGGGACAGGGGGCAACGGGTTATGGCTACACCTTC
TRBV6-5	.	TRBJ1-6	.	CASSNTSSYNSPLHF	TGTGCCAGCAGTAACACAAGCTCCTATAATTCACCCCTCCACTTT
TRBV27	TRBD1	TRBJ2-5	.	CAVPRQGQGVQETQYF	TGTGCCGTACCCCGGCAAGGACAGGGGGTTCAAGAGACCCAGTACTTC
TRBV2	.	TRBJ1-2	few	CARDGSAYGYTF	TGTGCCAGGGATGGGTCCGCCTATGGCTACACCTTC
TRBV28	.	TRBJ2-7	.	CASRVTISYEQYF	TGTGCCTCCAGGGTAACAATCTCTTACGAGCAGTACTTC
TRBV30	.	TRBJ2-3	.	CAWSSGDTQYF	TGTGCCTGGAGCTCTGGAGATACGCAGTATTTT
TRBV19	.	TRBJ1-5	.	CASSVKPGQDNQPQHF	TGTGCCAGTAGTGTGAAACCGGGACAAGATAATCAGCCCCAGCATTTT
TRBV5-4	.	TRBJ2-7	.	CASSRQDLYEQYF	TGTGCCAGCAGCCGACAGGACCTCTACGAGCAGTACTTC
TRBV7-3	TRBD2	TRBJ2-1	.	CASSDGMGGSEQFF	TGTGCCAGCAGCGACGGGATGGGGGGGAGTGAGCAGTTCTTC